This T cell receptor (beta chain) appears in the sequencing data of a study of identifying expanded T cells in peripheral blood. Remarks on this clone: The antigen is undetermined.

Study observations and caveats: Differentially abundant clones: roughly 1.3 between replicates, 15 to 17 at roughly 2 weeks, 18 to 20 at four.

The CDR3 has 15 residues. Germline CDR1 MNHNS, CDR2 SASEGT. Trimming shortened V by 7 bases and J by 10 bases, and 22 bases separated the two germline ends. Here immunoSEQ multiplex PCR was the method, and the copy in TCRdb shows in-frame clones only, minus some. The data contain approximately 59,000 clones, approximately 89% of them singletons. The clonotype originates from a person aged 18 to 70 in good health. This chain joins TRBV6-1 and TRBJ1-4; D is perhaps TRBD1 (5 bases). The specimen sequenced was blood. DNA of the CDR3: TGTGCCAGCACCGAAAGGAGGGGCGAAATTGCAAAACTGTTTTTT. It specifies CASTERRGEIAKLFF.